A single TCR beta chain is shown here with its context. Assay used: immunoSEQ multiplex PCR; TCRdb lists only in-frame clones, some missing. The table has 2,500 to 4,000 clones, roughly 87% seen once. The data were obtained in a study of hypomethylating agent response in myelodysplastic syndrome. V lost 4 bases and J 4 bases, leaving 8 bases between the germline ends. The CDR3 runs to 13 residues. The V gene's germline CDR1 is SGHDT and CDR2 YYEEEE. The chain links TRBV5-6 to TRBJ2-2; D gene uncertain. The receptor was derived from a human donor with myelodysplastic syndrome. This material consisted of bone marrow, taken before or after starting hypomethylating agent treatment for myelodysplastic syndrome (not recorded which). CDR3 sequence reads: CASSPRPTGELFF. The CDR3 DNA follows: TGTGCCAGCAGCCCCCGGCCCACCGGGGAGCTGTTTTTT.